This entry lists 19 T cell receptor beta chains sequenced from one sample in a study of T cell clonality in common variable immunodeficiency. Points from the study as a whole: Fewer deletions and N-nucleotide insertions were reportedly seen in common variable immunodeficiency TCR beta sequences.

This table comes from immunoSEQ multiplex PCR, and its TCRdb copy is limited to in-frame clones, with some not included. The sample presents about 26,000 clones, none singletons. No antigen is known for these receptors. Sequenced: peripheral blood mononuclear cells. These receptors were taken from a human donor with common variable immunodeficiency.

On this clone: The read halts 3 residues ahead of the CDR3 end, with the missing end drawn from the germline J gene. The chain recombines TRBV20-1 with TRBJ1-2; TRBD1 aligns across 7 bases. Germline V gene sequence: CDR1 DFQATT, CDR2 SNEGSKA (reference sequence). The V segment lost 0 bases and the J segment 4 bases; nucleotides outside the gene matches: 2. CDR3 length: 13 amino acids. The CDR3 sequence: CSARDRDSYGYTF. The CDR3 DNA, read in part, is TGCAGTGCTAGAGATAGGGACAGCTATGGC.

This clone was recorded many times. Read sequence stops 3 residues before the CDR3 end, and the germline J gene provides the missing end. The chain is built from TRBV23-1 and TRBJ1-2; no reliable D call. TRBV23-1 is filed as an ORF, its function uncertain. Deletions cut 0 bases from V and 7 bases from J, with 9 bases between. The CDR3 runs 13 residues. Incomplete CDR3 DNA: TGCGCCAGCAGTCAATCGAGCCGTGGTGGC. Its translation: CASSQSSRGG. The complete CDR3 sequence is CASSQSSRGGYTF.

This clone has at least ten counts. The sequenced fragment ends 3 residues before the CDR3 boundary, so the rest is inferred from the germline J gene. The rearrangement links TRBV7-9 to TRBJ1-4; tentative D call: TRBD1 (5 bases). V lost 5 bases to trimming and J lost 6 bases, with 13 bases between them. Germline CDR1 and CDR2: SEHNR and FQNEAQ (reference sequence). The CDR3 totals 14 residues. The sequenced part of the CDR3 DNA is TGTGCCAGCAGCCCGATGGGGGGGGATGAAAAA. Protein sequence: CASSPMGGDEK. The entire CDR3 is CASSPMGGDEKLFF.

This clone was seen ten or more times. Sequencing ends 3 residues short of the CDR3 end; the germline J gene provides the rest. The chain uses TRBV2 and TRBJ2-2; 9 bases agree with TRBD2. Germline trimming cut 7 bases from V and 7 bases from J; bases unmatched to any gene: 16. Germline-derived CDR1 and CDR2 are SNHLY and FYNNEI. The CDR3 loop spans 17 amino acids. The CDR3 sequence is CASKDFRASGKGGELFF. The part of the CDR3 DNA that was read is TGTGCCAGCAAAGATTTTCGCGCTAGCGGGAAGGGCGGGGAG.

This clone was recorded many times. The sequenced fragment ends 3 residues before the CDR3 boundary, so the rest is inferred from the germline J gene. The chain has TRBV11-2 and TRBJ1-6, with D possibly TRBD1 on 5 matching bases. Germline V gene data show CDR1 as SGHAT and CDR2 as FQNNGV. The CDR3 consists of 14 residues. Trimming stripped 5 bases from V and 7 bases from J, with 12 bases between. Incomplete CDR3 DNA: TGTGCCAGCAGCCTGCAGGGAAAGAATTCACCC. It is translated as CASSLQGKNSP. The entire CDR3 sequence reads CASSLQGKNSPLHF.

In regard to this clone: With the read ending 3 residues before the CDR3 end, the germline J gene is used to fill in that end. V usage is TRBV19 and J usage is TRBJ1-3, with TRBD1 as a possible D gene (5 bases). CDR3 size: 13 residues. V was pared by 7 bases and J by 4 bases, with 11 bases between. The germline gives CDR1 LNHDA, CDR2 SQIVND (reference sequence). The CDR3 sequence is CASTQGAGNTIYF. CDR3 bases read: TGTGCCAGTACGCAGGGAGCCGGAAACACC. The entire variable domain, with the rest obtained from reference TRBV19 and TRBJ1-3, is as follows: DGGITQSPKYLFRKEGQNVTLSCEQNLNHDAMYWYRQDPGQGLRLIYYSQIVNDFQKGDIAEGYSVSREKKESFPLTVTSAQKNPTAFYLCASTQGAGNTIYFGEGSWLTVV.

This clone has a count of ten or more. The read is 3 residues too short to cover the CDR3 end, so that end is filled in from the germline J gene. J is TRBJ2-5 and V is TRBV20-1, with D possibly being TRBD2 (5 bases). V was pared by 2 bases and J by 2 bases, with 24 bases between. CDR3 length: 18 residues. From germline, CDR1 is DFQATT and CDR2 SNEGSKA (reference sequence). The sequenced CDR3 bases are TGCAGTGCTAGACACTCCCTCCGGCTACGACTAAATCAAGAGACC. It is translated as CSARHSLRLRLNQET. The entire CDR3 sequence reads CSARHSLRLRLNQETQYF.

This clone was detected ten times or more. Sequencing ends 3 residues short of the CDR3 end; the germline J gene provides the rest. The V gene is TRBV5-1, the J gene TRBJ2-3; 14 nucleotides match TRBD2. Per the germline V gene, CDR1 is SGHRS and CDR2 is YFSETQ. There are 15 residues in the CDR3. CDR3 DNA (partial): TGCGCCAGCAGCTGGGGACTAGCGGGAGTCATCACG. This sequence encodes CASSWGLAGVIT. The full CDR3 is CASSWGLAGVITQYF.

This clone was counted many times. The CDR3 end falls 3 residues outside the read, so it is completed with the germline J gene. The J gene is TRBJ1-4, the V gene TRBV11-2, with D tentatively TRBD1 (5 bases). Looked up from germline, CDR1 is SGHAT and CDR2 is FQNNGV. V was trimmed by 3 bases and J by 5 bases, leaving 13 bases between them. The CDR3 runs to 15 residues. The DNA read from the CDR3 is TGTGCCAGCAGCTTGCAGGGAAAGGACAATGAAAAA. The encoded protein is CASSLQGKDNEK. The entire CDR3 sequence reads CASSLQGKDNEKLFF.

This clone has ten or more counts. The read gets to within 3 residues of the CDR3 end, and the germline J gene fills in the rest. The chain links TRBV18 to TRBJ1-4, with D perhaps TRBD1 (6 bases). The V and J ends lost 4 bases and 4 bases respectively, with 13 bases between them. The CDR3 totals 15 residues. CDR1 is KGHSH and CDR2 is LQKENI in the germline V gene. This CDR3 reads CASSRNRAGNEKLFF. The sequenced CDR3 bases are TGTGCCAGCTCACGGAACAGGGCCGGTAATGAAAAA.

This clone has at least ten counts. The covered CDR3 bases are TGTGCCAGCAGCCCTGGGACAGGGGGGGTGAATGAG. Its translation: CASSPGTGGVNE. From start to end, the CDR3 is CASSPGTGGVNEQFF. This chain links TRBV6-2 or TRBV6-3 with TRBJ2-1; 11 nucleotides line up with TRBD1. The read finishes 3 residues shy of the CDR3 end, and the germline J gene is used to complete it. CDR1 is MNHEY, CDR2 SVGEGT, per germline. This CDR3 region has 15 residues. The V segment lost 6 bases and the J segment 7 bases; nucleotides outside the gene matches: 8.

This clone occurred many times. The read ends 3 residues before the CDR3 terminus; that terminus is restored from the germline J gene. This chain uses TRBV18 with TRBJ2-7; 7 positions agree with TRBD1. The CDR3 runs 15 residues. The germline CDR1 and CDR2 sequences are KGHSH and LQKENI. The J segment lost 2 bases and the V segment lost 6 bases, leaving 10 bases of the junction unmatched. CDR3 DNA (partial): TGTGCCAGCTCGCTGGCTGGGACAGAAGCCTACGAG. Protein: CASSLAGTEAYE. The complete CDR3 sequence is CASSLAGTEAYEQYF.

A few counts support this clone. The CDR3 extends 3 residues past the end of the read, so its final part is completed from the germline J gene. V usage is TRBV7-2 and J usage is TRBJ2-7; D uncertain. V lost 5 bases and J lost 2, with 16 bases in between. Looked up from germline, CDR1 is SGHTA and CDR2 is FQGNSA. The CDR3 totals 15 residues. The sequenced CDR3 bases are TGTGCCAGCAGCCAAAGCGCGGTCGCCGCCTACGAG. It yields the protein CASSQSAVAAYE. From start to end, the CDR3 is CASSQSAVAAYEQYF. Combining the CDR3 with reference TRBV7-2 and TRBJ2-7 gives the whole variable domain GAGVSQSPSNKVTEKGKDVELRCDPISGHTALYWYRQSLGQGLEFLIYFQGNSAPDKSGLPSDRFSAERTGGSVSTLTIQRTQQEDSAVYLCASSQSAVAAYEQYFGPGTRLTVT.

At least ten counts were recorded for this clone. The observed sequence ends 3 residues before the CDR3 terminus, with the missing tail filled in from the germline J gene. This chain links TRBV2 with TRBJ2-1; possible D gene TRBD2, 6 bases. The V gene's germline CDR1 is SNHLY and CDR2 FYNNEI. The V end was cut by 8 bases, the J end by 4 bases, with 12 bases between. The CDR3 has 13 amino acids. The covered CDR3 bases are TGTGCCAGCCAGGGAGGACCGTACAATGAG. It encodes CASQGGPYNE. The full CDR3 protein reads CASQGGPYNEQFF. Complete variable domain (other parts from reference TRBV2 and TRBJ2-1): EPEVTQTPSHQVTQMGQEVILRCVPISNHLYFYWYRQILGQKVEFLVSFYNNEISEKSEIFDDQFSVERPDGSNFTLKIRSTKLEDSAMYFCASQGGPYNEQFFGPGTRLTVL.

The table lists this clone with many counts. The CDR3 end falls 3 residues outside the read, so it is completed with the germline J gene. This chain joins TRBV19 and TRBJ2-5; 7 bases are a match to TRBD1. The germline gives CDR1 LNHDA, CDR2 SQIVND (reference sequence). V shed 2 bases, J shed 4 bases, and the junction held 4 bases outside the gene matches. This CDR3 is 14 amino acids long. The CDR3 loop reads CASSITTGRETQYF. The covered CDR3 bases are TGTGCCAGTAGTATAACGACAGGGCGAGAGACC.

Concerning this clone itself: A much larger clone differs from this one at a single base, so this may be a read error. The read terminates 3 residues ahead of where the CDR3 ends, so the germline J gene completes it. This chain links TRBV6-2 or TRBV6-3 with TRBJ1-4; D might be TRBD1 (6 bases). Germline CDR1 and CDR2: MNHEY and SVGEGT. This CDR3 has 12 amino acids. This CDR3 reads CASGQPKEKLFF. The CDR3 DNA, read in part, is TGTGCCAGCGGACAGCCTAAGGAAAAA.

This clone was counted at least ten times. The read terminates 3 residues ahead of where the CDR3 ends, so the germline J gene completes it. The chain has TRBV19 and TRBJ2-1, with TRBD1 identical over 10 bases. Germline V CDR1 and CDR2: LNHDA, SQIVND (reference sequence). Losses at the gene ends were 1 base for V and 4 bases for J; bases not matched to a gene: 1. This CDR3 comprises 15 residues. CDR3 DNA (partial): TGTGCCAGTAGTATAGGACAGGGGGCGTACAATGAG. Amino acid sequence: CASSIGQGAYNE. In full, the CDR3 is CASSIGQGAYNEQFF.

This clone was counted at least ten times. The CDR3 end is not reached by the read, which stops 3 residues before it; the germline J gene fills it in. The V and J genes are TRBV20-1 and TRBJ2-1, with TRBD2 matching 7 bases. Losses at the gene ends were 2 bases for V and 4 bases for J; bases not matched to a gene: 8. Germline CDR1 is DFQATT and CDR2 is SNEGSKA (reference sequence). The CDR3 contains 15 residues. Incomplete CDR3 DNA: TGCAGTGCTAGATCGGGGGAGGGATTTTACAATGAG. Translated, it gives CSARSGEGFYNE. The whole CDR3 is CSARSGEGFYNEQFF.

This clone has ten or more counts. The chain's CDR3 is CASSARRLERDEQFF. The DNA read from the CDR3 is TGTGCCAGCAGCGCCCGCCGACTAGAGAGGGATGAG. The chain recombines TRBV2 with TRBJ2-1, with D possibly being TRBD2 (6 bases). The CDR3 goes on 3 residues after the read ends, and that part is filled in from the germline J gene. Germline CDR1 SNHLY, CDR2 FYNNEI. The CDR3 runs to 15 residues. V was shortened by 6 bases and J by 8 bases, with 20 bases between the two germline ends.